The clone carrying this TCR beta chain was seen many times. The data are from a study of T-cell memory formation after mild COVID-19. TCRdb itself ran the 5' RACE reads through MiXCR, one entry per CDR3 protein. The sample consists of about 44,000 distinct CDR3 sequences, about 7.1% of them appearing once. Trimming cost V 0 bases and J 5 bases; bases outside gene matches: 7. The germline V gene has CDR1 SGHDT and CDR2 YYEEEE. The CDR3 covers 17 residues. This chain connects TRBV5-6 to TRBJ2-3, with 12 positions matching TRBD2. Input material: PBMCs or a T cell subset sorted from them (not recorded which). The origin of this receptor is a man younger than 35 who had mild COVID-19 (a few samples of this study predate the infection). Cell type and time point are not known. CDR3 coding DNA: TGTGCCAGCAGCTTGGGCCCTCCGACTAGCGGGGGAGATACGCAGTATTTT. This sequence encodes CASSLGPPTSGGDTQYF. Full variable domain (outside the CDR3, taken from reference TRBV5-6 and TRBJ2-3): DAGVTQSPTHLIKTRGQQVTLRCSPKSGHDTVSWYQQALGQGPQFIFQYYEEEERQRGNFPDRFSGHQFPNYSSELNVNALLLGDSALYLCASSLGPPTSGGDTQYFGPGTRLTVL.